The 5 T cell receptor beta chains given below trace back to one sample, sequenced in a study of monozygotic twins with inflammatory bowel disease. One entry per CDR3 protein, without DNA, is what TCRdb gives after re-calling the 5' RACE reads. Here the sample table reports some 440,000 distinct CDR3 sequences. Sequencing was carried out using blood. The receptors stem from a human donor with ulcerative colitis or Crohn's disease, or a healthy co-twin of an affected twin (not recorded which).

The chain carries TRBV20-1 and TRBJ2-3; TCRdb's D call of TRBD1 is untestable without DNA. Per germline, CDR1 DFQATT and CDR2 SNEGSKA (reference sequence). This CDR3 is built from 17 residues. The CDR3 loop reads CSASHLPGAPTTDTQYF.

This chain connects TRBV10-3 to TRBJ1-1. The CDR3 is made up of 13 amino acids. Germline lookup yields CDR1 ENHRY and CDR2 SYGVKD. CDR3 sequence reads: CAISGSGNPEAFF.

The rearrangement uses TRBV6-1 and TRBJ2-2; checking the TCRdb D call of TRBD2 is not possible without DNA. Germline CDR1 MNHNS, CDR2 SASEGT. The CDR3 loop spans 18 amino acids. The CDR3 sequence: CASKPLASGGPNTGELFF.

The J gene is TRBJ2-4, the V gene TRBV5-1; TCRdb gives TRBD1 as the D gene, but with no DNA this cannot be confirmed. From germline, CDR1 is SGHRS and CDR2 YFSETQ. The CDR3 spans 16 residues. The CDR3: CASSLGPGAAKNIQYF.

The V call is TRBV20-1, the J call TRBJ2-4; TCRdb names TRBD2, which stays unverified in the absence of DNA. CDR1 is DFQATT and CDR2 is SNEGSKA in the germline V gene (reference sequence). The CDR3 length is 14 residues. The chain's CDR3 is CSASQQLAGDIQYF.